This entry concerns a single T cell receptor (beta chain). Its antigen remains unknown. The data originate from a study of PD-1 blockade in classical Hodgkin lymphoma. Sequencing was performed with immunoSEQ multiplex PCR; in TCRdb, only in-frame clones are kept and a portion is missing. In the table there are 90,000 to 95,000 clones, approximately 89% of which are singletons. Study-wide results and limits: TCR diversity in CD4+, not CD8+, cells rose significantly by C4D1. The diversity seen at baseline in complete responders resembled that of newly diagnosed patients.

Every patient relapsed after autologous stem cell transplantation, and brentuximab vedotin exposure varied. This CDR3 is 16 amino acids long. Trimming removed 2 bases from V and 5 bases from J, with 18 bases in between. CDR1 is SGHTA, CDR2 FQGNSA, per germline. The sample here was peripheral blood mononuclear cells (PBMCs), taken before the second cycle of nivolumab. V gene TRBV7-2 combines with J gene TRBJ2-5, with D tentatively TRBD1 (5 bases). This receptor was identified in a human donor with classical Hodgkin lymphoma. This CDR3 is CASSLNFPRQMETQYF. DNA for the CDR3: TGTGCCAGCAGCTTAAATTTCCCTCGACAGATGGAGACCCAGTACTTC.